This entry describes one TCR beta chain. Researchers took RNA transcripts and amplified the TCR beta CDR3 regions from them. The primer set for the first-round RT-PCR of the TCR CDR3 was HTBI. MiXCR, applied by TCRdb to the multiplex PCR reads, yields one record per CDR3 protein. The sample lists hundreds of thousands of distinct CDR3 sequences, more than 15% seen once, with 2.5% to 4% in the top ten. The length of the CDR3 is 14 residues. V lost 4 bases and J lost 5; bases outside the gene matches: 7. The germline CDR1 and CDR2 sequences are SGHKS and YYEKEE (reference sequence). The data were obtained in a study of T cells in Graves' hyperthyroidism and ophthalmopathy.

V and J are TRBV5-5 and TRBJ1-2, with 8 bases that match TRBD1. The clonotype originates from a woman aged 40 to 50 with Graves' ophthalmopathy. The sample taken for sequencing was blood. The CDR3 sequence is CASSTMDRVYGYTF. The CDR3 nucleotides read TGTGCCAGCAGCACGATGGACAGGGTTTATGGCTACACCTTC.